The 8 T cell receptor beta chains given below trace back to one sample, sequenced in a study of T cells after yellow fever vaccination. TCRdb analysed the 5' RACE reads with MiXCR anew, one entry per CDR3 protein. This sample has some 420,000 distinct CDR3 sequences, with around 20% found just once. The sequences come from PBMCs, collected before the yellow fever booster vaccination. Every receptor here comes from a man aged 18 to 29 who received the YFV17D yellow fever vaccine.

Ten or more counts support this clonotype. The junction and the germline gene differ at one end; a read error may be behind it. The CDR3 DNA sequence: TGTGCCAGCAGCTTAGAGAGAAATCAGCCCCAGCATTTT. It translates to CASSLERNQPQHF. The genes are TRBV12-3 or TRBV12-4 and TRBJ1-5; D is uncertain. The CDR3 is made up of 13 amino acids.

The V gene is TRBV29-1, the J gene TRBJ2-3; no definite D call. CDR1 and CDR2 from the germline V gene are SQVTM and ANQGSEA. The CDR3 covers 14 residues. The ends were cut back, 2 bases at V and 1 base at J, with 10 bases in the middle. As DNA, the CDR3 is TGCAGCGTTGAACGTGGCTTCGGCACAGATACGCAGTATTTT. Amino acid sequence: CSVERGFGTDTQYF.

There are a few counts of this clonotype. This chain links TRBV9 with TRBJ1-2; perhaps TRBD1 as D (5 bases). This CDR3 has 15 amino acids. V lost 0 bases, J lost 1 base, and 10 bases lay in between. CDR1 and CDR2 from the germline V gene are SGDLS and YYNGEE. CDR3 residues: CASSVDPGNNYGYTF. The DNA of the CDR3 is TGTGCCAGCAGCGTAGACCCAGGGAATAACTATGGCTACACCTTC.

The J gene is TRBJ1-1, the V gene TRBV6-1; no reliable D call. The CDR3 has 15 residues. CDR1 MNHNS and CDR2 SASEGT come from the germline V gene. Deletions cut 5 bases from V and 1 base from J, with 14 bases between. The DNA for the CDR3 is TGTGCCAGCAGTTCCCCCGGGAGGGCGAACACTGAAGCTTTCTTT. Encoded protein: CASSSPGRANTEAFF.

This chain uses TRBV5-1 with TRBJ2-1; D is perhaps TRBD2 (7 bases). This CDR3 is built from 15 residues. Trimming shortened V by 0 bases and J by 8 bases, and 15 bases separated the two germline ends. Germline values: CDR1 SGHRS, CDR2 YFSETQ. The DNA for the CDR3 is TGCGCCAGCAGCTTGGTCGGGGGGCCGGGGGATGAGCAGTTCTTC. It translates to CASSLVGGPGDEQFF.

This clonotype was observed a few times. This chain connects TRBV29-1 to TRBJ1-1, with D maybe TRBD1 (6 bases). Trimming stripped 7 bases from V and 7 bases from J, with 19 bases between. CDR3 length: 13 residues. Germline V gene lookup returns CDR1 SQVTM and CDR2 ANQGSEA. The CDR3 DNA reads TGCAGCGCCCCATCTAGGGGGAATAGTGAAGCTTTCTTT. Translated: CSAPSRGNSEAFF.

The chain links TRBV6-1 to TRBJ1-4; TRBD1 matches 9 bases. The CDR3 length is 14 residues. V trimming: 5 bases; J trimming: 7 bases; junction bases outside the gene matches: 5. Germline-derived CDR1 and CDR2 are MNHNS and SASEGT. The CDR3 nucleotides read TGTGCCAGCAGTATCGGGACAGGGTTTGAAAAACTGTTTTTT. Protein: CASSIGTGFEKLFF.

V gene TRBV7-9 combines with J gene TRBJ2-1; 9 bases fit TRBD1. Germline assignment: CDR1 SEHNR and CDR2 FQNEAQ (reference sequence). CDR3 length equals 15 residues. Trimming cost V 4 bases and J 8 bases; bases outside gene matches: 9. The CDR3, as DNA: TGTGCCAGCAGCTCCTTTATACAGGGGGCCCATGAGCAGTTCTTC. Its protein product is CASSSFIQGAHEQFF.